The table lists the clone carrying this T cell receptor beta chain with a few counts. The antigen is not known. These data belong to a study of cytomegalovirus exposure and HLA in healthy donors. Study-wide findings and caveats: V- and J-gene trimming of TCR beta was linked (in a later analysis) to a missense DCLRE1C variant.

With 60 Vbeta and 13 Jbeta primers, the PCR was carried out. Sequencing was performed with immunoSEQ multiplex PCR; in TCRdb, only in-frame clones are kept and a portion is missing. The sample carries over 100,000 clones, roughly 65% recorded once. CDR1 and CDR2 from the germline V gene are SGHRS and YFSETQ. The CDR3 has 14 residues. Trimming cost V 5 bases and J 5 bases, with 14 bases left between them. Specimen: PBMCs. This TCR was sampled from a man between 40 and 49 years old in good health and CMV-seropositive. The chain employs TRBV5-1 and TRBJ2-1, with D perhaps TRBD1 (6 bases). The CDR3 is CASRLQGMNNEQFF. The CDR3 region has the DNA TGCGCCAGCAGATTACAGGGTATGAACAATGAGCAGTTCTTC.